These 18 T cell receptor beta chains came from one sample sequenced in a study of vaccination and CD4 T cells after COVID-19. TCRdb used MiXCR to reprocess the PCR reads, holding one entry per CDR3 protein. The sample contains tens of thousands of distinct CDR3 sequences, roughly 50% of which appear only once. Time point defined: late sampling 161 to 241 days after vaccination in a few convalescent patients. The material sequenced was CD4+ T cells from blood, taken about 7 months after SARS-CoV-2 vaccination. The receptors were sampled from a human donor who had recovered from COVID-19.

Within the sample, this clonotype is medium-sized. V and J are TRBV6-1 and TRBJ2-5; 12 nucleotides align to TRBD2. CDR1 MNHNS and CDR2 SASEGT come from the germline V gene. V trimming: 5 bases; J trimming: 5 bases; junction bases outside the gene matches: 9. This CDR3 comprises 16 residues. The DNA of the CDR3 is TGTGCCAGCAGTCTGCTAGCGGGAGGGAGTCTCGAGACCCAGTACTTC. Translation gives CASSLLAGGSLETQYF.

V usage is TRBV20-1 and J usage is TRBJ1-6; the D is unclear. V was trimmed by 3 bases and J by 14 bases, leaving 8 bases between them. CDR3 length: 10 amino acids. CDR1 is DFQATT and CDR2 is SNEGSKA in the germline V gene (reference sequence). The CDR3 bases are TGCAGTGCTAGGTGGAGGTCCCTCCACTTT. Residues: CSARWRSLHF.

The rearrangement joins TRBV20-1 to TRBJ2-7; 7 bases line up with TRBD1. This CDR3 is built from 15 residues. The ends lost 3 bases at V and 0 bases at J; junction bases unmatched: 8. The germline gives CDR1 DFQATT, CDR2 SNEGSKA (reference sequence). CDR3 sequence reads: CSARAQGVSSYEQYF. In DNA, the CDR3 is TGCAGTGCTAGGGCCCAGGGGGTGAGCTCCTACGAGCAGTACTTC.

This clonotype was recorded a few times. The J gene is TRBJ2-7, the V gene TRBV20-1; 7 nucleotides align to TRBD2. Germline values: CDR1 DFQATT, CDR2 SNEGSKA (reference sequence). The V and J ends lost 6 bases and 5 bases, in that order; junction bases with no gene match: 13. The CDR3 has 14 amino acids. The CDR3 sequence is CSAGGGGSPHEQYF. CDR3 nucleotides: TGCAGTGCGGGGGGAGGCGGGAGCCCCCACGAGCAGTACTTC.

In DNA, the CDR3 is TGTGCCAGCAGTCCGGACAGGGGAGGCCAAGAGACCCAGTACTTC. Its translation: CASSPDRGGQETQYF. The genes are TRBV6-1 and TRBJ2-5, with 9 bases lining up with TRBD1. The germline V gene has CDR1 MNHNS and CDR2 SASEGT. After removal of 5 bases from V and 1 base from J, the junction contained 5 bases not matched to a gene. The CDR3 contains 15 residues.

In its sample, this clonotype was seen a few times. The chain employs TRBV7-2 and TRBJ1-6; the D gene is possibly TRBD1 (5 bases). The CDR3 runs to 19 residues. V gave up 1 base and J gave up 8 bases, with 24 bases separating them. The germline V gene encodes CDR1 SGHTA and CDR2 FQGNSA. The CDR3 sequence is CASSLDGPGWGLSYSPLHF. CDR3 in DNA: TGTGCCAGCAGCTTAGATGGCCCGGGATGGGGCCTTTCATATTCACCCCTCCACTTT.

This clonotype was detected a few times. J is TRBJ1-5 and V is TRBV29-1; 11 bases are a match to TRBD1. The CDR3 totals 13 residues. V shed 6 bases, J shed 6 bases, and the junction held 4 bases outside the gene matches. Germline V gene sequence: CDR1 SQVTM, CDR2 ANQGSEA. Written as DNA, the CDR3 is TGCAGCGTCCTGGGACAGGGGGGTCAGCCCCAGCATTTT. Amino acids: CSVLGQGGQPQHF.

The J gene is TRBJ1-5, the V gene TRBV7-2; D call uncertain. Trimming pared 3 bases from V and 2 bases from J, leaving 14 bases between. Germline CDR1 reads SGHTA; CDR2 reads FQGNSA. The CDR3 runs to 16 residues. The CDR3 protein is CASSFSGFGGNQPQHF. Written as DNA, the CDR3 is TGTGCCAGCAGCTTCTCGGGCTTTGGCGGCAATCAGCCCCAGCATTTT.

This clonotype was counted between two and nine times. The V and J genes are TRBV10-3 and TRBJ1-2; no firm D call. This CDR3 has 14 amino acids. CDR1 and CDR2 (germline): ENHRY, SYGVKD. V dropped 3 bases and J dropped 3 bases, with 11 bases sitting between them. The CDR3 protein is CAISDGSRDYGYTF. The CDR3 bases are TGTGCCATCAGTGATGGGTCCCGGGACTATGGCTACACCTTC.

The chain couples TRBV2 to TRBJ1-1; no firm D call. CDR1 is SNHLY and CDR2 is FYNNEI in the germline V gene. This CDR3 has 15 residues. Trimming stripped 8 bases from V and 2 bases from J, with 18 bases between. In nucleotides, the CDR3 is TGTGCCAGCCGACATCCCCAATGGATTAACACTGAAGCTTTCTTT. Its protein is CASRHPQWINTEAFF. Full variable domain (remainder filled in from reference TRBV2 and TRBJ1-1): EPEVTQTPSHQVTQMGQEVILRCVPISNHLYFYWYRQILGQKVEFLVSFYNNEISEKSEIFDDQFSVERPDGSNFTLKIRSTKLEDSAMYFCASRHPQWINTEAFFGQGTRLTVV.

The J gene is TRBJ2-5, the V gene TRBV10-3; 11 bases agree with TRBD1. After removal of 4 bases from V and 4 bases from J, the junction contained 5 bases not matched to a gene. CDR3 size: 15 residues. Germline lookup yields CDR1 ENHRY and CDR2 SYGVKD. CDR3 bases: TGTGCCATCAGTGTAAAGGACAGGGGGCGAGAGACCCAGTACTTC. It codes for CAISVKDRGRETQYF.

The chain uses TRBV27 and TRBJ1-6, with 7 bases fitting TRBD1. The CDR3 has 17 residues. Germline V gene data show CDR1 as MNHEY and CDR2 as SMNVEV (reference sequence). With V trimmed by 4 bases and J by 10 bases, 16 bases remained unmatched. The CDR3: CASSSTGIRAFWSPLHF. The DNA for the CDR3 is TGTGCCAGCAGTTCGACAGGGATTAGGGCCTTTTGGTCACCCCTCCACTTT.

This chain connects TRBV7-3 to TRBJ1-6; no clear D gene. Trimming cost V 0 bases and J 7 bases, with 4 bases left between them. The germline V gene encodes CDR1 SGHTA and CDR2 FQGTGA. The CDR3 runs 13 residues. Written as DNA, the CDR3 is TGTGCCAGCAGCTTAACGCAGAATTCACCCCTCCACTTT. Protein product: CASSLTQNSPLHF.

The chain carries TRBV7-9 and TRBJ2-7; 10 bases fit TRBD2. After removal of 8 bases from V and 6 bases from J, the junction contained 10 bases not matched to a gene. The CDR3 contains 14 residues. CDR1 and CDR2 from the germline V gene are SEHNR and FQNEAQ (reference sequence). The CDR3 spells CASGSSGSGREQYF. CDR3 DNA sequence: TGTGCCAGCGGGTCTAGCGGGAGTGGTCGCGAGCAGTACTTC.

This sequence joins TRBV6-5 and TRBJ2-5; 10 bases map to TRBD1. Trimming took 2 bases from V and 5 from J; bases not matched to a gene: 5. Germline loops: CDR1 MNHEY, CDR2 SVGAGI. This CDR3 is 15 amino acids long. The CDR3 spells CASSYGTGEFETQYF. CDR3 nucleotides: TGTGCCAGCAGTTACGGGACAGGGGAGTTTGAGACCCAGTACTTC.

The sample holds a few counts of this clonotype. The chain joins TRBV7-9 to TRBJ2-7; D call uncertain. The CDR3 loop spans 12 amino acids. Germline assignment: CDR1 SEHNR and CDR2 FQNEAQ (reference sequence). Trimming took 3 bases from V and 7 from J, leaving 10 bases between them. The CDR3 protein is CASSFLVGEQYF. The CDR3 DNA follows: TGTGCCAGCAGCTTTCTAGTGGGTGAGCAGTACTTC.

The chain employs TRBV10-3 and TRBJ1-5; possibly TRBD1 for D (5 bases). The CDR3 has 13 amino acids. Between the trimmed V and J ends, which lost 4 bases and 7 bases, there was a span of 11 bases. CDR1 is ENHRY and CDR2 is SYGVKD in the germline V gene. The CDR3 reads CAISGGGYQPQHF. CDR3 in DNA: TGTGCCATCAGTGGTGGGGGGTACCAGCCCCAGCATTTT.

The chain joins TRBV20-1 to TRBJ2-7, with 12 bases aligning to TRBD2. Germline V CDR1 and CDR2: DFQATT, SNEGSKA (reference sequence). The CDR3 spans 14 residues. V lost 3 bases and J lost 4; bases outside the gene matches: 4. CDR3 coding DNA: TGCAGTGCTAGGCAGACTAGCGGGAGTTACGAGCAGTACTTC. It specifies CSARQTSGSYEQYF.